The source of this TCR beta chain is a study of shared T cell receptors in the human thymus. Profiled with immunoSEQ multiplex PCR; TCRdb holds only in-frame clones, not every one. The profile shows hundreds of thousands of clones, about 87% of them singletons. This CDR3 has 15 residues. The germline gives CDR1 MNHEY, CDR2 SVGAGI. With 1 base removed from V and 8 bases from J, the gap between germline ends came to 12 bases. These data were also reused for a study on human thymus T cells. From that report: Donation was from healthy Finnish infants who were having corrective surgery that addressed congenital heart defects. Thymus specimens were resections from corrective heart surgery.

The chain is built from TRBV6-5 and TRBJ1-6; D is undetermined. Sequencing was done on a sample of thymocytes. The receptor was isolated from a boy younger than two with a congenital heart defect. The CDR3 DNA sequence: TGTGCCAGCAGTTACTATCGAGTCCCCTATTCACCCCTCCACTTT. The encoded protein is CASSYYRVPYSPLHF.